The source of this T cell receptor beta chain is a study of blood T cell repertoires in COVID-19. Germline V gives CDR1 LGHNA, CDR2 YSLEER. The V end lost 0 bases, the J end lost 5 bases, and 13 bases lay between the germline ends. The CDR3 extends over 16 amino acids. This clone was seen ten or more times. Only in-frame clones appear in the TCRdb table, and some are missing; sequencing was by immunoSEQ multiplex PCR. The sample yields 130,000 to 150,000 clones, around nine tenths seen once. The chain combines TRBV4-3 with TRBJ2-2, with D maybe TRBD2 (5 bases). The sequenced sample consisted of peripheral blood. This clonotype was sampled from a human donor in a cohort sampled during active COVID-19. CDR3 in amino acids: CASSQETNSNTGELFF. CDR3 DNA sequence: TGCGCCAGCAGCCAAGAGACTAACAGCAATACCGGGGAGCTGTTTTTT.